This T cell receptor beta chain was sequenced for a study of post-analysis software for immune sequencing data. V was shortened by 5 bases and J by 1 base, with 12 bases between the two germline ends. The CDR3 covers 14 residues. Every TCR beta cDNA library bore unique molecular identifiers. In TCRdb, the PCR reads were re-called with MiXCR into one record per CDR3 protein. This sample carries 150,000 or so distinct CDR3 sequences, about 36% of them seen once, and the ten largest clones take 28%. Source: blood, taken after autologous hematopoietic stem cell transplantation. The TCR originated in a girl under 18 with multiple sclerosis. The J gene is TRBJ2-7, the V gene TRBV12-3 or TRBV12-4, with D unresolved. The chain's CDR3 is CASSPRLGSYEQYF. The DNA of the CDR3 is TGTGCCAGCAGTCCCCGGTTAGGATCCTACGAGCAGTACTTC.